These 10 T cell receptor beta chains share one sample of origin, sequenced in a study of CD8 T cells in Susac syndrome. RNA totalling roughly 0.45 to 1 ug underwent reverse transcription with random hexamers. TCRdb processed the immunoSEQ multiplex PCR reads anew with MiXCR; each CDR3 protein has one entry. The sample includes around 300,000 distinct CDR3 sequences, about nine tenths of them seen just once. Sequenced material: CD8+ T cells from PBMCs. These receptors were obtained from a human donor with multiple sclerosis.

This clonotype occurred once. V is TRBV27 and J is TRBJ2-7, with D maybe TRBD1 (6 bases). In germline, CDR1 is MNHEY, CDR2 SMNVEV (reference sequence). This CDR3 is built from 15 residues. Trimming cost V 1 base and J 2 bases, with 12 bases left between them. DNA for the CDR3: TGTGCCAGCAGTTTATACGGGGACACCCCCTACGAGCAGTACTTC. Amino acid sequence: CASSLYGDTPYEQYF.

This rearrangement joins TRBV29-1 to TRBJ2-2, with 7 bases fitting TRBD1. V lost 3 bases to trimming and J lost 7 bases; unmatched junction nucleotides: 8. This CDR3 contains 14 residues. In germline, CDR1 is SQVTM, CDR2 ANQGSEA. The CDR3 DNA reads TGCAGCGTTGAGTCAACAGGGGTGGGCGGGGAGCTGTTTTTT. Translated: CSVESTGVGGELFF.

This clonotype has just one count. The chain carries TRBV9 and TRBJ2-7; 7 bases are a match to TRBD1. Germline V CDR1 and CDR2: SGDLS, YYNGEE. The trim removed 0 bases at V and 5 bases at J, leaving 8 bases unmatched. This CDR3 comprises 15 residues. The chain's CDR3 is CASSVGGQRTHEQYF. The DNA for the CDR3 is TGTGCCAGCAGCGTAGGGGGACAGCGAACACACGAGCAGTACTTC. The variable domain in full, completed from reference TRBV9 and TRBJ2-7, reads DSGVTQTPKHLITATGQRVTLRCSPRSGDLSVYWYQQSLDQGLQFLIQYYNGEERAKGNILERFSAQQFPDLHSELNLSSLELGDSALYFCASSVGGQRTHEQYFGPGTRLTVT.

DNA of the CDR3: TGCGCCAGCAGCCACAGGGATAACACTGAAGCTTTCTTT. Protein product: CASSHRDNTEAFF. The chain recombines TRBV5-1 with TRBJ1-1, with D tentatively TRBD1 (6 bases). V lost 4 bases and J lost 2, with 9 bases in between. The germline V gene has CDR1 SGHRS and CDR2 YFSETQ. This CDR3 is built from 13 residues.

The J gene is TRBJ1-2, the V gene TRBV4-1; D is undetermined. Looked up from germline, CDR1 is MGHRA and CDR2 is YSYEKL. The CDR3 runs to 15 residues. The V end lost 0 bases, the J end lost 1 base, and 9 bases lay between the germline ends. The CDR3 reads CASSQEGRDNYGYTF. For the CDR3, the DNA is TGCGCCAGCAGCCAAGAAGGGCGGGATAACTATGGCTACACCTTC.

The chain combines TRBV30 with TRBJ2-7; TRBD2 might be the D (6 bases). CDR1 GTSNPN and CDR2 SVGIG come from the germline V gene (reference sequence). The CDR3 extends over 14 amino acids. V lost 5 bases and J lost 2, with 16 bases in between. In DNA form, the CDR3 reads TGTGCCTGGCTACCCGTGGGAGGCACCTACGAGCAGTACTTC. Its translation: CAWLPVGGTYEQYF.

The gene calls are TRBV7-3 and TRBJ2-3, with 9 bases matching TRBD1. V was clipped by 5 bases and J by 2 bases; unmatched bases: 8. The CDR3 totals 16 residues. The V gene's germline CDR1 is SGHTA and CDR2 FQGTGA. CDR3 sequence: CASSPSRDRDTDTQYF. Here the CDR3 DNA reads TGTGCCAGCAGCCCGTCCCGGGACAGGGACACAGATACGCAGTATTTT.

The chain recombines TRBV7-9 with TRBJ2-7; D possibly corresponds to TRBD2 (5 bases). The length of the CDR3 is 10 residues. V dropped 5 bases and J dropped 7 bases, with 6 bases sitting between them. Looked up from germline, CDR1 is SEHNR and CDR2 is FQNEAQ (reference sequence). The CDR3 is CASSEREQYF. DNA of the CDR3: TGTGCCAGCAGCGAGCGGGAGCAGTACTTC. Filled out from reference TRBV7-9 and TRBJ2-7, the complete variable domain reads DTGVSQNPRHKITKRGQNVTFRCDPISEHNRLYWYRQTLGQGPEFLTYFQNEAQLEKSRLLSDRFSAERPKGSFSTLEIQRTEQGDSAMYLCASSEREQYFGPGTRLTVT.

The V call is TRBV29-1, the J call TRBJ2-7, with 7 bases matching TRBD1. J gave up 2 bases and V 5 bases, and 6 bases lay outside the gene matches. Germline-derived CDR1 and CDR2 are SQVTM and ANQGSEA. CDR3 length equals 13 residues. The CDR3 reads CSVTGQVPYEQYF. DNA of the CDR3: TGCAGCGTTACAGGACAGGTACCCTACGAGCAGTACTTC.

The V and J genes are TRBV20-1 and TRBJ1-2, with D uncertain. Trimming pared 0 bases from V and 4 bases from J, leaving 12 bases between. This CDR3 is 14 amino acids long. CDR1 and CDR2 (germline): DFQATT, SNEGSKA (reference sequence). The CDR3 spells CSAREEEGTYGYTF. In DNA form, the CDR3 reads TGCAGTGCTAGAGAGGAAGAGGGCACCTATGGCTACACCTTC.